Listed below are T cell receptor beta chains from one sample, sequenced in a study of CD8 T cells in Susac syndrome. TCRdb used MiXCR to reprocess the immunoSEQ multiplex PCR reads, holding one entry per CDR3 protein. The table shows some 180,000 distinct CDR3 sequences, with 93% occurring only once. Sequences were obtained from CD4+ T cells from PBMCs. All receptors derive from a human donor in good health. Each CDR3 is given without its conserved first and last residue. The D gene is left open where the match is weak. Some rows mark clone size as missing; the rest say once, few, many or name a class of expanded clone.

cdr3_aa	d_call	clone_size	cdr3_length	j_call	v_call
ASSPRAPPPGELF	NA	NA	13	TRBJ2-2	TRBV6-5
ASSYSAQVGGYT	NA	NA	12	TRBJ1-2	TRBV6-5
ASSILGGNQPQH	NA	NA	12	TRBJ1-5	TRBV19
ASSPGLAGLHQETQY	TRBD2	NA	15	TRBJ2-5	TRBV5-1
ASVQGMRHNEQF	TRBD1	NA	12	TRBJ2-1	TRBV5-8
ASSIDQGTEAF	NA	NA	11	TRBJ1-1	TRBV19
ASSQAGGVNQPQH	TRBD1	NA	13	TRBJ1-5	TRBV3-1
ASSWGQRRGYT	TRBD1	NA	11	TRBJ1-2	TRBV19
ASSQISMGSISYNEQF	NA	once	16	TRBJ2-1	TRBV4-1
ASSAQRGAYEQY	TRBD2	NA	12	TRBJ2-7	TRBV19
ASSTRQGGEQF	TRBD1	NA	11	TRBJ2-1	TRBV5-1
SVRRGSGNTIY	NA	NA	11	TRBJ1-3	TRBV29-1
ASSWGAGPTDTQY	NA	NA	13	TRBJ2-3	TRBV3-1
AISESNQFEF	NA	NA	10	TRBJ2-1	TRBV10-3
ASSYRPSGAYNEQF	TRBD2	NA	14	TRBJ2-1	TRBV6-6
ASKGPGGVTKNIQY	TRBD2	NA	14	TRBJ2-4	TRBV12-3/TRBV12-4
SVGPTGGGTDTQY	NA	NA	13	TRBJ2-3	TRBV29-1
ASSSGLAGGPGQF	TRBD2	NA	13	TRBJ2-1	TRBV5-1
SVSSRGNIQY	NA	NA	10	TRBJ2-4	TRBV29-1
SVGASANTEELF	NA	NA	12	TRBJ2-2	TRBV29-1
ASSQTLQENQPQH	NA	NA	13	TRBJ1-5	TRBV19
ASSPPHGNDGYT	NA	NA	12	TRBJ1-2	TRBV5-1
ASSQPGITKETQY	NA	once	13	TRBJ2-5	TRBV3-1